The sequence of this T cell receptor (beta chain) was determined in a study of blood T cells in healthy people across ages. CDR3 length: 12 amino acids. The germline V and J ends were trimmed by 4 bases and 8 bases, with 11 bases remaining between them. Study-level results: Naive T cell percentage strongly correlated with TCR beta diversity.

This clonotype was observed many times. Its specificity is not known. With a J-beta primer mix and a sample-barcoded 5' primer, a second PCR ran about 7 to 11 cycles. The template-switch adaptor was a 5' adaptor with 12 random nucleotides. It tagged each cDNA molecule. A minimum of 2.5 million CDR3-containing paired-end reads was obtained for each sample. Via MiXCR, TCRdb re-called the 5' RACE reads, giving one row per CDR3 protein. The profile covers under 950,000 distinct CDR3 sequences, with over 20% appearing a single time and about 20% taken by the ten largest. Sequencing was performed on blood. This sequence joins TRBV12-3 or TRBV12-4 and TRBJ1-1; maybe TRBD1 (5 bases). This receptor was identified in a man between 65 and 80 years old in good health. The CDR3 DNA reads as TGTGCCAGCAGTTGGGGGTGGACGGAAGCTTTCTTT. Amino acid sequence: CASSWGWTEAFF.